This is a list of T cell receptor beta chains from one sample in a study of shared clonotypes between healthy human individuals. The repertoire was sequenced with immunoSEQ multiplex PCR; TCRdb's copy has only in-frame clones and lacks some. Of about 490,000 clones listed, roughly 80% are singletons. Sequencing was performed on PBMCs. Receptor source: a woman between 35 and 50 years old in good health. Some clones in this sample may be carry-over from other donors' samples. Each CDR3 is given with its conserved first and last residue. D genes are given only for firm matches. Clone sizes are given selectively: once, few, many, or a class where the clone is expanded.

CDR3 DNA: TGTGCCATCAGTGAAAGCGGGGAACACTACGAGCAGTACTTC; CDR3 protein: CAISESGEHYEQYF; clone size: .; V gene: TRBV10-3; D gene: TRBD2; J gene: TRBJ2-7
CDR3 DNA: TGTGCCAGCAGTGAATATATTTCTGGGGGCCGTGGCACAGATACGCAGTATTTT; CDR3 protein: CASSEYISGGRGTDTQYF; clone size: once; V gene: TRBV25-1; D gene: .; J gene: TRBJ2-3
CDR3 DNA: TGCGCCAGCAGCCAAACTACTGGTACTGGAAACACCATATATTTT; CDR3 protein: CASSQTTGTGNTIYF; clone size: .; V gene: TRBV4-1; D gene: .; J gene: TRBJ1-3
CDR3 DNA: TGTGCCAGCAGTGAAGACAGGGGGGCCTATGGCTACACCTTC; CDR3 protein: CASSEDRGAYGYTF; clone size: many; V gene: TRBV2; D gene: TRBD1; J gene: TRBJ1-2
CDR3 DNA: TGTGCCAGCAGCTGGGGTGGGCACATGAACACTGAAGCTTTCTTT; CDR3 protein: CASSWGGHMNTEAFF; clone size: .; V gene: TRBV5-8; D gene: .; J gene: TRBJ1-1
CDR3 DNA: TGCGCCAGCAGCTTGGTGGGTAGCGGGAGGGGGTCGTACAATGAGCAGTTCTTC; CDR3 protein: CASSLVGSGRGSYNEQFF; clone size: .; V gene: TRBV5-1; D gene: TRBD2; J gene: TRBJ2-1
CDR3 DNA: TGTGCCAGCAGTTTCCTTCTACCCACGAGTTCACCCCTCCACTTT; CDR3 protein: CASSFLLPTSSPLHF; clone size: .; V gene: TRBV27; D gene: .; J gene: TRBJ1-6
CDR3 DNA: TGTGCCTGGAAGCCTGGACAGCACTACGAGCAGTACTTC; CDR3 protein: CAWKPGQHYEQYF; clone size: .; V gene: TRBV30; D gene: .; J gene: TRBJ2-7
CDR3 DNA: TGTGCCAGCAGCTTAGCTCGAATGTGGAGCTCCTACGAGCAGTACTTC; CDR3 protein: CASSLARMWSSYEQYF; clone size: once; V gene: TRBV11-2; D gene: .; J gene: TRBJ2-7
CDR3 DNA: TGCAGCGTTACGGCCTTTAATGAAAAACTGTTTTTT; CDR3 protein: CSVTAFNEKLFF; clone size: .; V gene: TRBV29-1; D gene: .; J gene: TRBJ1-4
CDR3 DNA: TGTGCCAGCAGTGAAGACGGGACAGGGGATTCCGAGCAGTACTTC; CDR3 protein: CASSEDGTGDSEQYF; clone size: .; V gene: TRBV2; D gene: TRBD1; J gene: TRBJ2-7
CDR3 DNA: TGCGCCAGCGGGACTAGCCTCCTGAGCTCCTACAATGAGCAGTTCTTC; CDR3 protein: CASGTSLLSSYNEQFF; clone size: few; V gene: TRBV4-1; D gene: TRBD2; J gene: TRBJ2-1
CDR3 DNA: TGTGCCACCAGCAGAGATCCCCAGGGAGGGGGCTACACCTTC; CDR3 protein: CATSRDPQGGGYTF; clone size: .; V gene: TRBV15; D gene: .; J gene: TRBJ1-2
CDR3 DNA: TGTGCCAGTAGTACTAGGGCCGATCTCTCCTACGAGCAGTACTTC; CDR3 protein: CASSTRADLSYEQYF; clone size: .; V gene: TRBV19; D gene: .; J gene: TRBJ2-7
CDR3 DNA: TGTGCCAGTGGGACAGGGCGACGGGGCACTGAAGCTTTCTTT; CDR3 protein: CASGTGRRGTEAFF; clone size: few; V gene: TRBV28; D gene: TRBD1; J gene: TRBJ1-1
CDR3 DNA: TGCGCCAGCAGCTTGGGCCCAGGGGGCCCTCTCACCGGGGAGCTGTTTTTT; CDR3 protein: CASSLGPGGPLTGELFF; clone size: once; V gene: TRBV5-1; D gene: TRBD1; J gene: TRBJ2-2
CDR3 DNA: TGTGCCAGCAGTGAAATTTTGTCAGGGCATTTT; CDR3 protein: CASSEILSGHF; clone size: .; V gene: TRBV2; D gene: .; J gene: TRBJ2-3
CDR3 DNA: TGTGCCAGCAGCTTGGGGGGACCGGATCCTGAAGCTTTCTTT; CDR3 protein: CASSLGGPDPEAFF; clone size: many; V gene: TRBV5-6; D gene: .; J gene: TRBJ1-1
CDR3 DNA: TGTGCCAGCAGCTTAGCGGCGACTAGCGGCTTCTCGGGCACAGATACGCAGTATTTT; CDR3 protein: CASSLAATSGFSGTDTQYF; clone size: .; V gene: TRBV7-9; D gene: TRBD2; J gene: TRBJ2-3
CDR3 DNA: TGTGCCAGCAGCTTAGACGCCCAGGGGGCGGGGCCCTACGAGCAGTACTTC; CDR3 protein: CASSLDAQGAGPYEQYF; clone size: .; V gene: TRBV7-2; D gene: TRBD1; J gene: TRBJ2-7
CDR3 DNA: TGTGCCAGCCGACCGGCGGGAGGGCGGCCAGATACGCAGTATTTT; CDR3 protein: CASRPAGGRPDTQYF; clone size: .; V gene: TRBV7-8; D gene: TRBD2; J gene: TRBJ2-3
CDR3 DNA: TGTGCCGCGGGGCTAGCGAGCGGGTGGCGGTATTTT; CDR3 protein: CAAGLASGWRYF; clone size: once; V gene: TRBV30; D gene: .; J gene: TRBJ2-3
CDR3 DNA: TGTGCCAGCCGGGGGGGGTCTGGAAACACCATATATTTT; CDR3 protein: CASRGGSGNTIYF; clone size: .; V gene: TRBV6-5; D gene: .; J gene: TRBJ1-3
CDR3 DNA: TGTGCCAGCAGCTTGGATGGGTTTGAGACCCAGTACTTC; CDR3 protein: CASSLDGFETQYF; clone size: few; V gene: TRBV5-5; D gene: .; J gene: TRBJ2-5
CDR3 DNA: TGTGCCAGCAGCTTACTTAGCGGGAGGGCCTCCGAGCAGTACTTC; CDR3 protein: CASSLLSGRASEQYF; clone size: .; V gene: TRBV5-5; D gene: TRBD2; J gene: TRBJ2-7
CDR3 DNA: TGCGCCAGCAGCCCAAACCCAGCCCGGCCAGGGGGGGTTTCCTACAATGAGCAGTTCTTC; CDR3 protein: CASSPNPARPGGVSYNEQFF; clone size: .; V gene: TRBV5-1; D gene: .; J gene: TRBJ2-1
CDR3 DNA: TGCGCCAGCAGCCAAGAGGTGCCGGGGTCGGAAGCTTTCTTT; CDR3 protein: CASSQEVPGSEAFF; clone size: .; V gene: TRBV4-3; D gene: .; J gene: TRBJ1-1
CDR3 DNA: TGTGCCAGCTCACCCGGCGGGAGTACCGGAGGAGAGCAGTACTTC; CDR3 protein: CASSPGGSTGGEQYF; clone size: .; V gene: TRBV18; D gene: TRBD2; J gene: TRBJ2-7
CDR3 DNA: TGTGCCTGGAGTCCCGGGACAGACTATGGCTACACCTTC; CDR3 protein: CAWSPGTDYGYTF; clone size: .; V gene: TRBV30; D gene: TRBD1; J gene: TRBJ1-2
CDR3 DNA: TGTGCCAGCAGTTACTCGCTAGCGGGATATGAGACCCAGTACTTC; CDR3 protein: CASSYSLAGYETQYF; clone size: .; V gene: TRBV6-6; D gene: TRBD2; J gene: TRBJ2-5
CDR3 DNA: TGTGCCAGCAAGGAGAGACTAGCGGGAGGGAGATACGAGCAGTACTTC; CDR3 protein: CASKERLAGGRYEQYF; clone size: .; V gene: TRBV2; D gene: TRBD2; J gene: TRBJ2-7
CDR3 DNA: TGTGCCAGCAGAACGGGACAGGGGGGTTCACCCCTCCACTTT; CDR3 protein: CASRTGQGGSPLHF; clone size: .; V gene: TRBV2; D gene: TRBD1; J gene: TRBJ1-6
CDR3 DNA: TGTGCCAGCAGCCCGGACAGGGTCGAGACCCAGTACTTC; CDR3 protein: CASSPDRVETQYF; clone size: .; V gene: TRBV5-4; D gene: TRBD1; J gene: TRBJ2-5
CDR3 DNA: TGTGCCAGCAGCCCGACAGGGGTGAACACTGAAGCTTTCTTT; CDR3 protein: CASSPTGVNTEAFF; clone size: .; V gene: TRBV7-3; D gene: TRBD1; J gene: TRBJ1-1
CDR3 DNA: TGTGCCAGCACCGAAGGGGGCCGGTATACGCAGTATTTT; CDR3 protein: CASTEGGRYTQYF; clone size: .; V gene: TRBV6-6; D gene: TRBD1; J gene: TRBJ2-3
CDR3 DNA: TGTGCCTGGCCCCAGAGGGATACGCAGTATTTT; CDR3 protein: CAWPQRDTQYF; clone size: .; V gene: TRBV30; D gene: .; J gene: TRBJ2-3
CDR3 DNA: TGTGCCAGTTCGCAGGGGGGCAATCAGCCCCAGCATTTT; CDR3 protein: CASSQGGNQPQHF; clone size: .; V gene: TRBV7-3; D gene: TRBD1; J gene: TRBJ1-5
CDR3 DNA: TGTGCCAGCAGCGAGCAGGGGGGTAGCCAGTACTTC; CDR3 protein: CASSEQGGSQYF; clone size: once; V gene: TRBV28; D gene: .; J gene: TRBJ2-5
CDR3 DNA: TGTGCCAGCACCGAGGGGGCCTACGAGCAGTACTTC; CDR3 protein: CASTEGAYEQYF; clone size: .; V gene: TRBV2; D gene: .; J gene: TRBJ2-7
CDR3 DNA: TGTGCCAGCAGCGGGGGTCGGGTCTACGAGCAGTACTTC; CDR3 protein: CASSGGRVYEQYF; clone size: .; V gene: TRBV28; D gene: .; J gene: TRBJ2-7
CDR3 DNA: TGTGCCAGCAGTTTATGGGGGAGGAGGAATGAGCAGTTCTTC; CDR3 protein: CASSLWGRRNEQFF; clone size: few; V gene: TRBV27; D gene: .; J gene: TRBJ2-1
CDR3 DNA: TGTGCCAGCAGCTTAGGAAGCAGCGGCCCGGGGGGATGGGTCCGCTACGAGCAGTACTTC; CDR3 protein: CASSLGSSGPGGWVRYEQYF; clone size: few; V gene: TRBV11-3; D gene: TRBD2; J gene: TRBJ2-7
CDR3 DNA: TGTGCCAGCAGTGATAAACAGGGGCGTGAGCAGTTCTTC; CDR3 protein: CASSDKQGREQFF; clone size: .; V gene: TRBV25-1; D gene: TRBD1; J gene: TRBJ2-1